This T cell receptor (beta chain) derives from a study of vaccination effects on CD4 cells after COVID-19. Findings and caveats of the study: Among infection- and vaccine-induced clones, marked clonal contraction occurred late after vaccination. In the study, convalescent patients were few, and early post-infection timepoints were absent.

Some clones are missing from TCRdb's copy, which holds only in-frame ones; the method was immunoSEQ multiplex PCR. The sample has 26,000 or so clones; 55% to 75% are singletons. Concerning this clone: Its specificity is unknown.

The CDR3 is made up of 12 amino acids. The V end was cut by 1 base, the J end by 6 bases, with 7 bases between. The germline V gene encodes CDR1 LGHDT and CDR2 YNNKEL (reference sequence). Expansion of antigen-specific CD4+ T cells with viral peptide pools was carried out by the ViraFEST assay before sequencing. Culture lasted 10 days before CD4+ T cell isolation. The study found no prior SARS-CoV-2 infection in the vaccine recipients, who tested negative for nucleocapsid antibodies. Peptides at roughly 10 ug/ml and IL-2 at about 9.2 IU/ml were added to around 2 million PBMC per well. IL-2 medium took the place of half the medium on both days 3 and 7.

This sequence originates from a human donor who received a COVID-19 vaccine. Sequencing used CD4+ T cells from PBMCs cultured with SARS-CoV-2 spike peptides, obtained before COVID-19 vaccination. V is TRBV3-1 (or the pseudogene TRBV3-2) and J is TRBJ2-7, with D unresolved. The CDR3 nucleotides are TGTGCCAGCAGCCAAGTTAGAGGCGAGCAGTACTTC. It specifies CASSQVRGEQYF.